Following are 30 T cell receptor beta chains from one sample sequenced in a study of T cell responses to AZD1222 COVID-19 vaccine. Generated by immunoSEQ multiplex PCR, the TCRdb table keeps only in-frame clones and is missing some. The sample includes fewer than 120,000 clones, 81% of them seen just once. The sequences come from peripheral blood, collected on day 0 of AZD1222 vaccination. The receptor set was obtained from an adult in good health.

This chain joins TRBV2 and TRBJ1-2; D is uncertain. Germline V gives CDR1 SNHLY, CDR2 FYNNEI. This CDR3 region has 13 residues. The germline V and J ends were trimmed by 6 bases and 7 bases, with 15 bases remaining between them. CDR3 in DNA: TGTGCCAGCAGCCCGGGCCAAGGGCCTGGCTACACCTTC. Its protein product is CASSPGQGPGYTF.

This chain uses TRBV5-1 with TRBJ2-5; a weak D match, TRBD1 (6 bases). The CDR3 extends over 15 amino acids. The germline CDR1 and CDR2 sequences are SGHRS and YFSETQ. Trimming took 0 bases from V and 4 from J, leaving 13 bases between them. The CDR3 spells CASSLGRGIRETQYF. CDR3 nucleotide sequence: TGCGCCAGCAGCTTGGGCAGGGGAATCAGAGAGACCCAGTACTTC.

This clone is a singleton in its sample. CDR3 nucleotide sequence: TGTGCCAGCAGTTTACTCAGAAACACCATATATTTT. Protein sequence: CASSLLRNTIYF. The chain couples TRBV12-3 or TRBV12-4 to TRBJ1-3; D is unclear. Trimming removed 2 bases from V and 5 bases from J, with 4 bases in between. This CDR3 is built from 12 residues.

V is TRBV6-5 and J is TRBJ2-1; TRBD2 matches at 11 bases. J was trimmed by 4 bases and V by 6 bases; bases with no gene match: 5. The CDR3 totals 15 residues. Germline V gene lookup returns CDR1 MNHEY and CDR2 SVGAGI. CDR3 in DNA: TGTGCCAGCAGGACTAGCGGGATAGGTTACAATGAGCAGTTCTTC. Its protein product is CASRTSGIGYNEQFF.

The genes are TRBV4-3 and TRBJ2-3, with D maybe TRBD1 (6 bases). The CDR3 consists of 17 residues. The V gene lost 0 bases and the J gene lost 0 bases, with 13 bases spanning the gap. CDR1 and CDR2 (germline): LGHNA, YSLEER. CDR3 nucleotides: TGCGCCAGCAGCCAAGAGGGGGCGGGCACTAGCACAGATACGCAGTATTTT. Protein: CASSQEGAGTSTDTQYF.

This clone was seen repeatedly, ten times or more. This chain connects TRBV27 to TRBJ1-6; no firm D call. The germline V gene encodes CDR1 MNHEY and CDR2 SMNVEV (reference sequence). Between the trimmed V and J ends, which lost 5 bases and 0 bases, there was a span of 14 bases. The CDR3 spans 17 residues. The CDR3: CASSPRRGSSYNSPLHF. The CDR3 DNA is TGTGCCAGCAGTCCGCGCCGAGGCAGCTCCTATAATTCACCCCTCCACTTT.

The genes are TRBV12-3 or TRBV12-4 and TRBJ2-1, with D tentatively TRBD1 (5 bases). This CDR3 contains 13 residues. V lost 7 bases and J 10 bases, leaving 17 bases between the germline ends. CDR3 sequence reads: CASTGRGSREQFF. The CDR3 DNA follows: TGTGCCAGCACCGGAAGGGGATCAAGGGAGCAGTTCTTC.

In its sample, this clone was seen a few times. The CDR3 region has the DNA TGTGCCAGCAGCCGTGGACAGGCTCAAGAGACCCAGTACTTC. The encoded protein is CASSRGQAQETQYF. The chain carries TRBV7-9 and TRBJ2-5; 7 bases line up with TRBD1. The CDR3 has 14 residues. The ends lost 5 bases at V and 2 bases at J; junction bases unmatched: 5. The germline gives CDR1 SEHNR, CDR2 FQNEAQ (reference sequence). Combining the CDR3 with reference TRBV7-9 and TRBJ2-5 gives the whole variable domain DTGVSQNPRHKITKRGQNVTFRCDPISEHNRLYWYRQTLGQGPEFLTYFQNEAQLEKSRLLSDRFSAERPKGSFSTLEIQRTEQGDSAMYLCASSRGQAQETQYFGPGTRLLVL.

The J gene is TRBJ2-3, the V gene TRBV28, with 11 bases matching TRBD1. Germline loops: CDR1 MDHEN, CDR2 SYDVKM. After removal of 5 bases from V and 6 bases from J, the junction contained 10 bases not matched to a gene. The CDR3 is 16 residues long. The CDR3 protein is CASSKGQGASEDTQYF. CDR3 DNA: TGTGCCAGCAGTAAAGGACAGGGGGCATCGGAGGATACGCAGTATTTT.

The chain has TRBV4-2 and TRBJ1-1; D gene uncertain. The CDR3 is 13 residues long. V was cut by 0 bases and J by 8 bases, with 10 bases left in between. From germline, CDR1 is LGHNA and CDR2 YNFKEQ. This CDR3 is CASSQDLRREAFF. The CDR3 DNA reads as TGTGCCAGCAGCCAAGATCTTAGACGAGAAGCTTTCTTT.

The chain links TRBV28 to TRBJ2-7; 7 positions agree with TRBD2. Losses at the gene ends were 0 bases for V and 4 bases for J; bases not matched to a gene: 3. Germline V gene lookup returns CDR1 MDHEN and CDR2 SYDVKM. The CDR3 covers 14 residues. The chain's CDR3 is CASSLWGGRYEQYF. The CDR3 coding sequence is TGTGCCAGCAGTTTATGGGGAGGGCGGTACGAGCAGTACTTC.

This clone came up a few times. The chain has TRBV5-1 and TRBJ1-2; tentatively, D is TRBD1 (5 bases). Germline loops: CDR1 SGHRS, CDR2 YFSETQ. Trimming stripped 0 bases from V and 6 bases from J, with 21 bases between. The CDR3 has 17 amino acids. The CDR3 DNA sequence: TGCGCCAGCAGCTTGGCCTCTCGACAACAGGCACTAAATGGCTACACCTTC. Its protein product is CASSLASRQQALNGYTF.

This clone was observed a few times. The J gene is TRBJ1-1, the V gene TRBV7-2; weak D call: TRBD1 (6 bases). V lost 1 base and J 3 bases, leaving 21 bases between the germline ends. The CDR3 consists of 18 residues. Germline V gives CDR1 SGHTA, CDR2 FQGNSA. CDR3 nucleotide sequence: TGTGCCAGCAGCTTAGTAGAGTTGGGGGCTTCGGTGTACACTGAAGCTTTCTTT. Its translation: CASSLVELGASVYTEAFF.

The rearrangement joins TRBV7-2 to TRBJ1-3; no reliable D call. The germline gives CDR1 SGHTA, CDR2 FQGNSA. V was shortened by 6 bases and J by 4 bases, with 13 bases between the two germline ends. CDR3 length equals 14 residues. The CDR3 DNA is TGTGCCAGCAGGGCTCCGGAAAAAGGAAACACCATATATTTT. It translates to CASRAPEKGNTIYF.

This clone was recorded a few times. The V gene is TRBV9, the J gene TRBJ2-5; the match to TRBD1 covers 10 bases. The CDR3 runs to 16 residues. V lost 0 bases and J lost 5; bases outside the gene matches: 7. Germline values: CDR1 SGDLS, CDR2 YYNGEE. The CDR3 nucleotides read TGTGCCAGCAGCGTAGCTGGGACAGGGGTCCGGGAGACCCAGTACTTC. Residues: CASSVAGTGVRETQYF.

V usage is TRBV6-2 or TRBV6-3 and J usage is TRBJ2-1, with TRBD2 identical over 10 bases. The length of the CDR3 is 15 residues. The ends lost 5 bases at V and 8 bases at J; junction bases unmatched: 9. CDR1 and CDR2 from the germline V gene are MNHEY and SVGEGT. CDR3: CASSPSGRGDYEQFF. The CDR3 DNA follows: TGTGCCAGCAGTCCGAGCGGGAGGGGTGATTATGAGCAGTTCTTC.

The genes are TRBV19 and TRBJ2-2; D not certain. The V gene's germline CDR1 is LNHDA and CDR2 SQIVND (reference sequence). V was cut by 3 bases and J by 4 bases, with 6 bases left in between. The CDR3 loop spans 13 amino acids. CDR3 in amino acids: CASSISPTGELFF. CDR3 bases: TGTGCCAGTAGTATCTCCCCCACCGGGGAGCTGTTTTTT.

The chain uses TRBV7-8 and TRBJ1-4; the D gene is possibly TRBD1 (5 bases). V was trimmed by 5 bases and J by 8 bases, leaving 12 bases between them. Per germline, CDR1 SGHVS and CDR2 FQNEAQ. CDR3 length: 13 amino acids. The CDR3 DNA sequence: TGTGCCAGCAGCCCCAGGGTTTGGGAAAAACTGTTTTTT. Residues: CASSPRVWEKLFF.

The chain carries TRBV5-1 and TRBJ2-7; D might be TRBD1 (6 bases). The CDR3 runs 15 residues. V lost 2 bases and J lost 4, with 16 bases in between. Germline-derived CDR1 and CDR2 are SGHRS and YFSETQ. In DNA form, the CDR3 reads TGCGCCAGCAGCTTTACAGGGCATGGAGCGTACGAGCAGTACTTC. The encoded protein is CASSFTGHGAYEQYF. Supplemented by reference TRBV5-1 and TRBJ2-7, the full variable domain reads KAGVTQTPRYLIKTRGQQVTLSCSPISGHRSVSWYQQTPGQGLQFLFEYFSETQRNKGNFPGRFSGRQFSNSRSEMNVSTLELGDSALYLCASSFTGHGAYEQYFGPGTRLTVT.

The chain links TRBV6-5 to TRBJ1-6, with D possibly being TRBD1 (6 bases). Germline V gene sequence: CDR1 MNHEY, CDR2 SVGAGI. CDR3 size: 15 residues. V was shortened by 0 bases and J by 10 bases, with 13 bases between the two germline ends. The CDR3, as DNA: TGTGCCAGCAGTTACTCGTGGCAGGGGCAATCACCCCTCCACTTT. This sequence encodes CASSYSWQGQSPLHF.

V gene TRBV6-5 combines with J gene TRBJ1-1; D is ambiguous. This CDR3 contains 13 residues. The V and J ends lost 4 bases and 4 bases respectively, with 10 bases between them. In germline, CDR1 is MNHEY, CDR2 SVGAGI. The CDR3 sequence: CASSSSSGTEAFF. In nucleotides, the CDR3 is TGTGCCAGCAGTTCCTCCTCGGGCACTGAAGCTTTCTTT.

This clone appeared a single time. V is TRBV25-1 and J is TRBJ1-1, with 9 positions matching TRBD1. The CDR3 sequence is 15 residues long. Germline V CDR1 and CDR2: MGHDK, SYGVNS. Trimming at V came to 1 base and at J to 3 bases, leaving 3 bases not matched to a gene. CDR3 sequence: CASSELGQGYTEAFF. The DNA of the CDR3 is TGTGCCAGCAGTGAATTGGGACAGGGATACACTGAAGCTTTCTTT.

This CDR3 reads CASKTRGSGNQPQHF. The CDR3 DNA reads as TGTGCCAGCAAGACCAGGGGGTCGGGCAATCAGCCCCAGCATTTT. The chain joins TRBV2 to TRBJ1-5, with 7 nucleotides matching TRBD1. CDR1 is SNHLY, CDR2 FYNNEI, per germline. V lost 7 bases, J lost 2 bases, and 8 bases stayed unmatched. The CDR3 spans 15 residues.

V and J are TRBV28 and TRBJ2-7; D remains unclear. Trimming stripped 3 bases from V and 2 bases from J, with 14 bases between. The germline gives CDR1 MDHEN, CDR2 SYDVKM. The CDR3 is 15 residues long. CDR3 nucleotide sequence: TGTGCCAGCAGTTTCGCCAGACCAACTCCCTACGAGCAGTACTTC. Translated: CASSFARPTPYEQYF.

The chain combines TRBV3-1 (or the pseudogene TRBV3-2) with TRBJ2-7, with D perhaps matching TRBD2 (5 bases). Trimming cost V 2 bases and J 0 bases, with 11 bases left between them. Germline CDR1 reads LGHDT; CDR2 reads YNNKEL (reference sequence). The CDR3 is 15 amino acids. CDR3 in DNA: TGTGCCAGCAGCCAAACCCAGAGGGACTCCTACGAGCAGTACTTC. This translates into CASSQTQRDSYEQYF.

The rearrangement uses TRBV14 and TRBJ1-4, with no clear D. Trimming shortened V by 0 bases and J by 6 bases, and 11 bases separated the two germline ends. Germline CDR1 and CDR2: SGHDN and FVKESK. The CDR3 length is 15 residues. The CDR3 DNA sequence: TGTGCCAGCAGCCAAGATGGAGGAATATATGAAAAACTGTTTTTT. It codes for CASSQDGGIYEKLFF.

This chain uses TRBV18 with TRBJ2-7; 8 nucleotides align to TRBD1. This CDR3 region has 13 residues. J gave up 3 bases and V 4 bases, and 2 bases lay outside the gene matches. The germline V gene encodes CDR1 KGHSH and CDR2 LQKENI. Here the CDR3 reads CASSQGQDYEQYF. DNA of the CDR3: TGTGCCAGCTCACAGGGACAGGACTACGAGCAGTACTTC.

The V and J genes are TRBV2 and TRBJ2-1; 13 bases match TRBD2. Trimming at V came to 7 bases and at J to 15 bases, leaving 6 bases not matched to a gene. Germline-derived CDR1 and CDR2 are SNHLY and FYNNEI. CDR3 size: 12 residues. CDR3 sequence reads: CASKLTSGGVFF. The CDR3 bases are TGTGCCAGCAAACTTACTAGCGGGGGGGTGTTCTTC. Based on the CDR3 plus reference TRBV2 and TRBJ2-1, the full variable domain is EPEVTQTPSHQVTQMGQEVILRCVPISNHLYFYWYRQILGQKVEFLVSFYNNEISEKSEIFDDQFSVERPDGSNFTLKIRSTKLEDSAMYFCASKLTSGGVFFGPGTRLTVL.

The chain combines TRBV6-5 with TRBJ1-5, with TRBD1 as a possible D gene (5 bases). This CDR3 has 14 amino acids. V gave up 6 bases and J gave up 5 bases, with 14 bases separating them. Germline loops: CDR1 MNHEY, CDR2 SVGAGI. CDR3 protein: CASRTRRGDQPQHF. The CDR3 nucleotides are TGTGCCAGCAGGACTCGAAGGGGCGATCAGCCCCAGCATTTT.

This chain links TRBV2 with TRBJ1-5; D remains ambiguous. The CDR3 covers 13 residues. The V and J ends lost 3 bases and 4 bases respectively, with 7 bases between them. In germline, CDR1 is SNHLY, CDR2 FYNNEI. CDR3 bases: TGTGCCAGCAGTGACGATGCTAATCAGCCCCAGCATTTT. Translated, it gives CASSDDANQPQHF.